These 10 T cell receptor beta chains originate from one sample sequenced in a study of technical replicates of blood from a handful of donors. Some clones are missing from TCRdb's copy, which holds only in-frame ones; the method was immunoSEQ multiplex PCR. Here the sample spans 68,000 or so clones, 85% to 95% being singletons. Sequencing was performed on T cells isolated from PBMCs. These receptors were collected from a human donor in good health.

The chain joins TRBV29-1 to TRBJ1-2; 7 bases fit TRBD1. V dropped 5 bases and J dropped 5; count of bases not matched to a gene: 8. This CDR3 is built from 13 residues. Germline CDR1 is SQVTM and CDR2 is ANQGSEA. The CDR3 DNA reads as TGCAGCGTTCCCCGGGACAGCCCTTATGGCTACACCTTC. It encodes CSVPRDSPYGYTF.

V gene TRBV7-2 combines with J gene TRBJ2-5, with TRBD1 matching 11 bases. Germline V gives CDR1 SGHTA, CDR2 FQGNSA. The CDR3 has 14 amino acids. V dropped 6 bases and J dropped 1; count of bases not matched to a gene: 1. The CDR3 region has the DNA TGTGCCAGCAGAGGGACAGGGGGCCAAGAGACCCAGTACTTC. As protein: CASRGTGGQETQYF.

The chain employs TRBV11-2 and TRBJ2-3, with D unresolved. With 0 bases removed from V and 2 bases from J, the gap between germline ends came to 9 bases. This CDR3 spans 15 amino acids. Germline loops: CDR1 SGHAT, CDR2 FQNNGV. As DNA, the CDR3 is TGTGCCAGCAGCTTAGAGGCAGTCTTCACAGATACGCAGTATTTT. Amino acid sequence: CASSLEAVFTDTQYF.

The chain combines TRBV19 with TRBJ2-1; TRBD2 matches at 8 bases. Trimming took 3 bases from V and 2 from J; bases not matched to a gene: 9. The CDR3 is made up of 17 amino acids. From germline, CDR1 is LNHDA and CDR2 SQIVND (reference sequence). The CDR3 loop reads CASSMGPLAGTYNEQFF. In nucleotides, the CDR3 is TGTGCCAGTAGTATGGGGCCCCTAGCGGGTACCTACAATGAGCAGTTCTTC. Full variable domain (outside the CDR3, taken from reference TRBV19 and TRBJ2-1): DGGITQSPKYLFRKEGQNVTLSCEQNLNHDAMYWYRQDPGQGLRLIYYSQIVNDFQKGDIAEGYSVSREKKESFPLTVTSAQKNPTAFYLCASSMGPLAGTYNEQFFGPGTRLTVL.

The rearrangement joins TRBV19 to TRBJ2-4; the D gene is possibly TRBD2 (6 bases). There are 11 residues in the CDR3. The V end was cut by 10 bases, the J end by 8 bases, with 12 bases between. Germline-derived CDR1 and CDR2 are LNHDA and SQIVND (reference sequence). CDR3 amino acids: CATEERDIQYF. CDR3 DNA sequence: TGTGCCACGGAGGAGCGGGACATTCAGTACTTC.

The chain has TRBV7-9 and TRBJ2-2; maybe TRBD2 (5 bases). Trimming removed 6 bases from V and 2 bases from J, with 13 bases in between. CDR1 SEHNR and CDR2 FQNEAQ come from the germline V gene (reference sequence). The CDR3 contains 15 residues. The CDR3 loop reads CASRRREENTGELFF. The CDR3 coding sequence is TGTGCCAGCAGGAGACGGGAAGAAAACACCGGGGAGCTGTTTTTT.

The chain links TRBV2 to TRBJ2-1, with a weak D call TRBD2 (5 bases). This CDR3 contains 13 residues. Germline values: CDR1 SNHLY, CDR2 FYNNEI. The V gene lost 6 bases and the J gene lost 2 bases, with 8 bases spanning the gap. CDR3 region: CASRPEAYNEQFF. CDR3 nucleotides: TGTGCCAGCAGGCCGGAGGCCTACAATGAGCAGTTCTTC.

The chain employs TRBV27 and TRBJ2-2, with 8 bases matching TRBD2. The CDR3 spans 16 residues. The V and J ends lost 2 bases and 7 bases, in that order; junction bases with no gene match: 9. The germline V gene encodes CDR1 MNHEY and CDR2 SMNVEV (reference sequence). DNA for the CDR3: TGTGCCAGCAGTTTAAGGACTAGCCTCGGGGGCGGGGAGCTGTTTTTT. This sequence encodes CASSLRTSLGGGELFF.

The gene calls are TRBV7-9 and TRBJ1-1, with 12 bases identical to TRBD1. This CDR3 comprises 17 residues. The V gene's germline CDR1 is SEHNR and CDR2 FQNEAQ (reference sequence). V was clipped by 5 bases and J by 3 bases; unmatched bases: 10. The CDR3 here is CASSRPRDRGQDTEAFF. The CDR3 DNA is TGTGCCAGCAGCCGACCCCGGGACAGGGGGCAGGACACTGAAGCTTTCTTT.

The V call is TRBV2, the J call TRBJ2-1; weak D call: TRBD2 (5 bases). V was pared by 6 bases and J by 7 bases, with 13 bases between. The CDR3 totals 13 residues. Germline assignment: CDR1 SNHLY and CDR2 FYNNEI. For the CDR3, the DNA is TGTGCCAGCAGCTCCCTCCTAGCTAATGAGCAGTTCTTC. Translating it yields CASSSLLANEQFF.